This TCR beta chain is drawn from a study of T-cell reconstitution after alpha-beta-depleted transplantation in children. Study observations and caveats: Approximately two months post-transplant, alpha-beta T cells reportedly originated from several hundred expanded graft clones. There were some patients whose high TCRbeta diversity at day 60 came from surviving recipient T cells and thymic progenitors. T-cell numbers and diversity one year post-transplant derived largely from freshly generated T cells.

This clonotype appeared a few times. What it binds is unknown. Unique molecular identifiers were incorporated during preparation of the TCRbeta library. MiXCR, applied by TCRdb to the PCR reads, yields one record per CDR3 protein. The table has just under 350,000 distinct CDR3 sequences, about a sixth seen once. V gave up 6 bases and J gave up 2 bases, with 8 bases separating them. Germline values: CDR1 SQVTM, CDR2 ANQGSEA. The CDR3 is 11 residues long. The specimen comprised PBMCs, mostly from graft donor cells, sampled 360 days after TCRalphabeta/CD19-depleted stem cell transplant. This receptor was obtained from a male patient aged 2 to 10 who had a stem cell transplant for acute lymphoblastic leukemia, so the T cells may come from the graft donor. The rearrangement links TRBV29-1 to TRBJ2-7, with D perhaps given as TRBD1 or TRBD2 (6 bases each). Here the CDR3 reads CSVGGTYEQYF. DNA of the CDR3: TGCAGCGTAGGGGGGACCTACGAGCAGTACTTC.